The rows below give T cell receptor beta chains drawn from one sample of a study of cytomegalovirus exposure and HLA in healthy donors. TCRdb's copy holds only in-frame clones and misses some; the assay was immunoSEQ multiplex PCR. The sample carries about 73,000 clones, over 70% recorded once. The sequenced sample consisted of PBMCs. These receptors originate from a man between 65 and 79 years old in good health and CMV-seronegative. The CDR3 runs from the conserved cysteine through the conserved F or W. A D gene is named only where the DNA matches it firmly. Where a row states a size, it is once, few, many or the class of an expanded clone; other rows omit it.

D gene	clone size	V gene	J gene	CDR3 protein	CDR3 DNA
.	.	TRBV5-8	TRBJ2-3	CASSPTGGTDTQYF	TGTGCCAGCAGCCCAACGGGGGGCACAGATACGCAGTATTTT
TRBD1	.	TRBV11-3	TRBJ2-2	CASSTGGRVGELFF	TGTGCCAGCAGTACAGGGGGCAGGGTCGGGGAGCTGTTTTTT
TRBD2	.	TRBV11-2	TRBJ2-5	CASSLVASGGDETQYF	TGTGCCAGCAGCTTAGTAGCGAGCGGGGGGGACGAGACCCAGTACTTC
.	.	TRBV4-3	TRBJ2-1	CASSQERWGLGDNEQFF	TGCGCCAGCAGCCAAGAACGCTGGGGGCTAGGGGACAATGAGCAGTTCTTC
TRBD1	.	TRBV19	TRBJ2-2	CASRDRGFTGELFF	TGTGCCAGCCGGGACAGGGGATTCACCGGGGAGCTGTTTTTT
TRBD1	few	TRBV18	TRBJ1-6	CASSPGTANSPLHF	TGTGCCAGCTCACCTGGGACAGCCAATTCACCCCTCCACTTT
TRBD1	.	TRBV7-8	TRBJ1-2	CASSLVVGTGNGYTF	TGTGCCAGCAGCTTAGTCGTCGGGACAGGGAATGGCTACACCTTC
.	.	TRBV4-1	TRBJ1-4	CASSGRATTNEKLFF	TGCGCCAGCAGCGGGCGGGCAACAACTAATGAAAAACTGTTTTTT
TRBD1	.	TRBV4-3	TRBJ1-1	CASSHSGTQGRAEAFF	TGCGCCAGCAGCCATTCGGGAACACAGGGGCGTGCTGAAGCTTTCTTT
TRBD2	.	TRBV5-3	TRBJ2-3	CARSLTISGASTDTQYF	TGTGCCAGAAGCTTGACGATTAGCGGGGCAAGCACAGATACGCAGTATTTT
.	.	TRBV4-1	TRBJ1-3	CASSQPGAGNTIYF	TGCGCCAGCAGCCAACCAGGGGCTGGAAACACCATATATTTT
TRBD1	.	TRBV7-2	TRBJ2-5	CASSLDPGGEETQYF	TGTGCCAGCAGCTTAGACCCAGGGGGCGAGGAGACCCAGTACTTC